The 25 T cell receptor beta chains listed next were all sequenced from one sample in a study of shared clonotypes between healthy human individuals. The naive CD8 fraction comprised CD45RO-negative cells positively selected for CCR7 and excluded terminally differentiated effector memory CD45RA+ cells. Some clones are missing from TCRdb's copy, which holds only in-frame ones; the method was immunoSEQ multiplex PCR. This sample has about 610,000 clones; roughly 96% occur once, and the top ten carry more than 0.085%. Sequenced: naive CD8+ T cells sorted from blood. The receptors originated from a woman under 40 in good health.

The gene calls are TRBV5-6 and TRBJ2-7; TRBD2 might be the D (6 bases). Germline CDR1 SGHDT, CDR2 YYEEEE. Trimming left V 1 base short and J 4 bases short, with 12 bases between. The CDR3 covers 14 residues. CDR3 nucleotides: TGTGCCAGCAGCTTGAAGCGGGCGCTTTACGAGCAGTACTTC. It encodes CASSLKRALYEQYF.

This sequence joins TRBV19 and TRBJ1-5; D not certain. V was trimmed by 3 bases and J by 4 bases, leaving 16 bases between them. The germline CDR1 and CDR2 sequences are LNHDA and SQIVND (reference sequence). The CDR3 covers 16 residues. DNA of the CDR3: TGTGCCAGTAGTATCGAGGCAACAAGCGCTAATCAGCCCCAGCATTTT. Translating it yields CASSIEATSANQPQHF. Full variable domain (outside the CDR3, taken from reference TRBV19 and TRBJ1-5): DGGITQSPKYLFRKEGQNVTLSCEQNLNHDAMYWYRQDPGQGLRLIYYSQIVNDFQKGDIAEGYSVSREKKESFPLTVTSAQKNPTAFYLCASSIEATSANQPQHFGDGTRLSIL.

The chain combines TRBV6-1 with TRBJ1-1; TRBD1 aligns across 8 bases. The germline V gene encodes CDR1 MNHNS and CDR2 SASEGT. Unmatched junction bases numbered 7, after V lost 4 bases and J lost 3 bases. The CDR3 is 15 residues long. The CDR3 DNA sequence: TGTGCCAGCAGTGCGTGGACAGGGAAGGACACTGAAGCTTTCTTT. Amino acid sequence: CASSAWTGKDTEAFF.

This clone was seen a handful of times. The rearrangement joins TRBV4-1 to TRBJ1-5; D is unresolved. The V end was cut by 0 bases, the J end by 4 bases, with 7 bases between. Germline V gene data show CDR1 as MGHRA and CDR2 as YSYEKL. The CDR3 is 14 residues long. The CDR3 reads CASSQDDTNQPQHF. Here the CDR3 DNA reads TGCGCCAGCAGCCAAGATGACACTAATCAGCCCCAGCATTTT.

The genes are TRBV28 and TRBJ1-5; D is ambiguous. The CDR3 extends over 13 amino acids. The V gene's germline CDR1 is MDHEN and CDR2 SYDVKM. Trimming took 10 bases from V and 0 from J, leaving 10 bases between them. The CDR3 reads CATLPYSNQPQHF. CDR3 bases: TGTGCCACCTTGCCGTATAGCAATCAGCCCCAGCATTTT.

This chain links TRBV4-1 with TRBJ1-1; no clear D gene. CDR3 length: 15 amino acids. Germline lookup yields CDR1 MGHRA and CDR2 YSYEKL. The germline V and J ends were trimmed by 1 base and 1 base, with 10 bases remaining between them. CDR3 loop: CASSQVGGKNTEAFF. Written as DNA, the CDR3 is TGCGCCAGCAGCCAAGTGGGAGGAAAGAACACTGAAGCTTTCTTT.

This CDR3 reads CASSSGSTNEKLFF. The CDR3 DNA reads TGTGCCAGCAGCTCCGGATCAACTAATGAAAAACTGTTTTTT. V gene TRBV7-9 combines with J gene TRBJ1-4; the D is unclear. CDR1 and CDR2 (germline): SEHNR, FQNEAQ (reference sequence). The V end was cut by 4 bases, the J end by 0 bases, with 6 bases between. This CDR3 is 14 amino acids long. The full variable domain, with the rest looked up from reference TRBV7-9 and TRBJ1-4, is DTGVSQNPRHKITKRGQNVTFRCDPISEHNRLYWYRQTLGQGPEFLTYFQNEAQLEKSRLLSDRFSAERPKGSFSTLEIQRTEQGDSAMYLCASSSGSTNEKLFFGSGTQLSVL.

The DNA of the CDR3 is TGTGCCAGCACGCCCTTTGGCGAAGCCTACGAGCAGTACTTC. It encodes CASTPFGEAYEQYF. This chain joins TRBV28 and TRBJ2-7; no clear D gene. V was cut by 7 bases and J by 2 bases, with 15 bases left in between. Germline V gene lookup returns CDR1 MDHEN and CDR2 SYDVKM. There are 14 residues in the CDR3.

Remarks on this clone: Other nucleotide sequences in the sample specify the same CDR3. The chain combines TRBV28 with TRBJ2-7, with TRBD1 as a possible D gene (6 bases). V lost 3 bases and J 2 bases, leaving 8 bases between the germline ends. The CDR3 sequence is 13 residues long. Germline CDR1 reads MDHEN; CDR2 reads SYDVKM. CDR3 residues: CASSLYRAYEQYF. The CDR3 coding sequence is TGTGCCAGCAGTTTGTACAGGGCCTACGAGCAGTACTTC.

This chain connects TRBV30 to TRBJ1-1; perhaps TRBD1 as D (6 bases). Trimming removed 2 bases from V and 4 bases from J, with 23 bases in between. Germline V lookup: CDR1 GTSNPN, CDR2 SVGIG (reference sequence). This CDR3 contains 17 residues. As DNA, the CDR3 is TGTGCCTGGAGTCGGACCGGGACACCCCTGGCGTTCACTGAAGCTTTCTTT. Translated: CAWSRTGTPLAFTEAFF.

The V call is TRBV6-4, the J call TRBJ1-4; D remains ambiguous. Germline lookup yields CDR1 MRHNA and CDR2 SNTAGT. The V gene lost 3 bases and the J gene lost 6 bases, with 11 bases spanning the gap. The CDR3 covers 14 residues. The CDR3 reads CASSESHGDEKLFF. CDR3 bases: TGTGCCAGCAGTGAAAGCCATGGGGATGAAAAACTGTTTTTT.

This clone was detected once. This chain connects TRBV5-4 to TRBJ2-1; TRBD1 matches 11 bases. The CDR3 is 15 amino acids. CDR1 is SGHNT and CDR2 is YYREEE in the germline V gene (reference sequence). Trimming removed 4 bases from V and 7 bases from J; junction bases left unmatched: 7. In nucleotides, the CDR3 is TGTGCCAGCAGCCCCCCGGACAGGGGGCTAAATGAGCAGTTCTTC. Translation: CASSPPDRGLNEQFF. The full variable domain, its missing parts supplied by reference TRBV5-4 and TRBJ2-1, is ETGVTQSPTHLIKTRGQQVTLRCSSQSGHNTVSWYQQALGQGPQFIFQYYREEENGRGNFPPRFSGLQFPNYSSELNVNALELDDSALYLCASSPPDRGLNEQFFGPGTRLTVL.

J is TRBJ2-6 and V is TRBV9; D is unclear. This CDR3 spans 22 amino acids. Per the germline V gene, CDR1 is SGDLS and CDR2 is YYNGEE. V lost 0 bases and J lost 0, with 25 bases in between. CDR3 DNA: TGTGCCAGCAGCGTAGAACCCCCCATCGGGCAGCCCAAACCCTCTGGGGCCAACGTCCTGACTTTC. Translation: CASSVEPPIGQPKPSGANVLTF.

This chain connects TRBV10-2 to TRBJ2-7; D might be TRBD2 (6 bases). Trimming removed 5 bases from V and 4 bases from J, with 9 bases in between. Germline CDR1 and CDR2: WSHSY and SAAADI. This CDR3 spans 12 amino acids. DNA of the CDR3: TGCGCCAGCAGTTGGGACTTTTACGAGCAGTACTTC. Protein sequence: CASSWDFYEQYF.

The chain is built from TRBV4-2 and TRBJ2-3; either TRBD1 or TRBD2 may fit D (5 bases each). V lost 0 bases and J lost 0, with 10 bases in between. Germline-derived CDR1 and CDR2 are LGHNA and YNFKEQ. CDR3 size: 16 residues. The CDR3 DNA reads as TGTGCCAGCAGCCAAGAGTGGGGCGGGAGCACAGATACGCAGTATTTT. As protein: CASSQEWGGSTDTQYF.

CDR3 nucleotides: TGTGCCAGCAGGCTAGCGGGAGAGCACTACGAGCAGTACTTC. Translation gives CASRLAGEHYEQYF. The chain carries TRBV28 and TRBJ2-7; 10 nucleotides match TRBD2. CDR3 length equals 14 residues. Germline values: CDR1 MDHEN, CDR2 SYDVKM. J lost 3 bases, V lost 6 bases, and 5 bases had no gene match. The full variable domain, in which reference TRBV28 and TRBJ2-7 provide the parts outside the CDR3, is DVKVTQSSRYLVKRTGEKVFLECVQDMDHENMFWYRQDPGLGLRLIYFSYDVKMKEKGDIPEGYSVSREKKERFSLILESASTNQTSMYLCASRLAGEHYEQYFGPGTRLTVT.

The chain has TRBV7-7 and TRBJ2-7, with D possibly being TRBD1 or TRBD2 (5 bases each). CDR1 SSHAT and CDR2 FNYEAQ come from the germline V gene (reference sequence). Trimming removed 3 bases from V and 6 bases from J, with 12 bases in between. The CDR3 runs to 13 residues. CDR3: CASSFGETGEQYF. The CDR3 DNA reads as TGTGCCAGCAGCTTCGGGGAAACAGGCGAGCAGTACTTC.

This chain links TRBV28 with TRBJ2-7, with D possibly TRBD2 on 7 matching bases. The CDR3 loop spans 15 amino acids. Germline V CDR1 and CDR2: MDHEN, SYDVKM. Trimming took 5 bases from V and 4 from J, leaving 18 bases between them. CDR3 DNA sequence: TGTGCCAGCAGTCCCACAGGGCTGGGAGGGTACGAGCAGTACTTC. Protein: CASSPTGLGGYEQYF.

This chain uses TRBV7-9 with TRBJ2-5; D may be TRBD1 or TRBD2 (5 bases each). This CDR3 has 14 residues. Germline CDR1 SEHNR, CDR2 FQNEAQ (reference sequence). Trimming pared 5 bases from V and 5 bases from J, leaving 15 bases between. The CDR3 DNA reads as TGTGCCAGCAGCCTCTTAGAGGGGTCTGAGACCCAGTACTTC. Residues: CASSLLEGSETQYF.

In DNA form, the CDR3 reads TGTGCCAGCCGGGGGTTAGCGGGAGGCGAGCAGTTCTTC. It codes for CASRGLAGGEQFF. This chain joins TRBV11-2 and TRBJ2-1; 10 nucleotides match TRBD2. Germline values: CDR1 SGHAT, CDR2 FQNNGV. This CDR3 comprises 13 residues. The ends lost 8 bases at V and 10 bases at J; junction bases unmatched: 8.

The CDR3: CASSEGQGIYEQYF. DNA for the CDR3: TGTGCCAGCAGTGAAGGGCAGGGGATCTACGAGCAGTACTTC. V and J are TRBV6-1 and TRBJ2-7, with D perhaps matching TRBD1 (6 bases). Germline values: CDR1 MNHNS, CDR2 SASEGT. Trimming cost V 1 base and J 3 bases, with 10 bases left between them. CDR3 length equals 14 residues.

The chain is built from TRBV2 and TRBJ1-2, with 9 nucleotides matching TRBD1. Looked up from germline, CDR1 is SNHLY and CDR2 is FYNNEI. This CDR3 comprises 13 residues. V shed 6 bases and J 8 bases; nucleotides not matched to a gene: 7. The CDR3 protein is CASSNRGRLGYTF. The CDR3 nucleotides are TGTGCCAGCAGCAACAGGGGGCGGCTAGGCTACACCTTC.

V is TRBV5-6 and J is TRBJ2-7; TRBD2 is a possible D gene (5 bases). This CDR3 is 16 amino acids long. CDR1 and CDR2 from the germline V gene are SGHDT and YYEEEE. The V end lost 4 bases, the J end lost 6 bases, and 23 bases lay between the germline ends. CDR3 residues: CASSNVWTMGRGEQYF. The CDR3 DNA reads TGTGCCAGCAGCAACGTATGGACCATGGGCCGGGGCGAGCAGTACTTC.

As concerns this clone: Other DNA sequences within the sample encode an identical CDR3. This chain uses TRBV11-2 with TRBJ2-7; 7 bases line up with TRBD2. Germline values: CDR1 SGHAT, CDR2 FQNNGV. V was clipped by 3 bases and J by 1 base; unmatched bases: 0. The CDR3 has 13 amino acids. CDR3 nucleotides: TGTGCCAGCAGCTTGGGGGGGTCCTACGAGCAGTACTTC. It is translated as CASSLGGSYEQYF.

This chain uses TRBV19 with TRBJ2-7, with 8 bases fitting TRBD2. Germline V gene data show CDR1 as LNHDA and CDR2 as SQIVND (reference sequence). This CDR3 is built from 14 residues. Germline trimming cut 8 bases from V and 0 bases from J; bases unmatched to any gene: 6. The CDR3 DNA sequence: TGTGCCAGTGGGGCAAGCGGGGGCTCCTACGAGCAGTACTTC. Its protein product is CASGASGGSYEQYF.